This TCR beta chain was captured by sequencing in a study of shared clonotypes between healthy human individuals. Background on the study: With ages of 18 to 49, the donors were two women and a few men.

As for this clone: What it binds is unknown.

For every subset, genomic DNA was evenly distributed across several immunoSEQ plates. This table comes from immunoSEQ multiplex PCR, and its TCRdb copy is limited to in-frame clones, with some not included. The repertoire holds some 2.3 million clones, with 85% to 95% as singletons. Points from the study as a whole: Sequencing depth was a factor that was expected to affect clonotype sharing among donors.

The sequencing input was naive CD4+ T cells from PBMCs. Subset described: CD45RA+ positively selected. This TCR was recovered from a man aged 18 to 30 in good health. Some clones in this sample may be carry-over from other donors' samples.

The CDR3 bases are TGTGCCAGCAGAGATCCCCCGGGGGGTAATGAAAAACTGTTTTTT. It translates to CASRDPPGGNEKLFF. This chain connects TRBV6-6 to TRBJ1-4, with D possibly TRBD1 on 5 matching bases. The V end lost 6 bases, the J end lost 4 bases, and 15 bases lay between the germline ends. Germline V gene lookup returns CDR1 MNHNY and CDR2 SVGAGI (reference sequence). The CDR3 contains 15 residues.